A single sample gave rise to the 23 T cell receptor beta chains below, sequenced in a study of vaccination and CD4 T cells after COVID-19. Oncomine TCR Beta short-read sequencing was applied to DNA from cultured CD4+ T cells. Using its own MiXCR run on the PCR reads, TCRdb lists one record per CDR3 protein. Here the sample spans around 13,000 distinct CDR3 sequences, around four fifths being singletons. The antigens for these receptors are not known. Stated treatment: approximately 10-day PBMC culture with coronavirus spike peptide pools or control peptides (ViraFEST assay). The specimen was CD4+ T cells from blood, cultured in vitro, collected after SARS-CoV-2 vaccination. The receptor source for this set is a human donor who received a COVID-19 vaccine.

The chain has TRBV12-3 or TRBV12-4 and TRBJ1-6; 10 bases match TRBD1. V gave up 1 base and J gave up 11 bases; unmatched junction bases: 20. The CDR3 has 20 amino acids. This CDR3 reads CASSLEARFKPGQGYTPLHF. The CDR3 DNA reads TGTGCCAGCAGTTTAGAGGCTCGCTTTAAACCGGGACAGGGGTATACACCCCTCCACTTT.

V gene TRBV19 combines with J gene TRBJ1-5; possibly TRBD1 for D (5 bases). The V end lost 7 bases, the J end lost 2 bases, and 6 bases lay between the germline ends. The CDR3 sequence is 12 residues long. CDR1 and CDR2 (germline): LNHDA, SQIVND (reference sequence). CDR3 DNA sequence: TGTGCCAGTAAACAGGGCAATCAGCCCCAGCATTTT. Translating gives CASKQGNQPQHF.

J is TRBJ1-5 and V is TRBV15; D might be TRBD1 (5 bases). The CDR3 length is 14 residues. From germline, CDR1 is LNHNV and CDR2 YYDKDF (reference sequence). Trimming pared 3 bases from V and 11 bases from J, leaving 17 bases between. For the CDR3, the DNA is TGTGCCACCAGCAGTGGGACCGTCCGCGGGTCCCAGCATTTT. Translation gives CATSSGTVRGSQHF.

J is TRBJ1-5 and V is TRBV20-1; possibly TRBD1 for D (5 bases). This CDR3 comprises 13 residues. Germline values: CDR1 DFQATT, CDR2 SNEGSKA (reference sequence). Between the trimmed V and J ends, which lost 6 bases and 1 base, there was a span of 10 bases. Written as DNA, the CDR3 is TGCAGTGCGCTCCCAGGGAGCAATCAGCCCCAGCATTTT. This gives the protein CSALPGSNQPQHF.

V is TRBV2 and J is TRBJ2-2; D may be TRBD1 or TRBD2 (6 bases each). V dropped 6 bases and J dropped 2 bases, with 10 bases sitting between them. Germline V CDR1 and CDR2: SNHLY, FYNNEI. The CDR3 loop spans 14 amino acids. CDR3 bases: TGTGCCAGCAGGGAGGGACAAAACACCGGGGAGCTGTTTTTT. Residues: CASREGQNTGELFF.

This clonotype appeared a few times. The rearrangement uses TRBV20-1 and TRBJ2-5; the match to TRBD2 covers 12 bases. The germline V gene has CDR1 DFQATT and CDR2 SNEGSKA (reference sequence). V lost 1 base and J lost 5; bases outside the gene matches: 2. The CDR3 totals 14 residues. The CDR3 spells CSARGTSGAETQYF. DNA for the CDR3: TGCAGTGCTAGAGGGACTAGCGGGGCTGAGACCCAGTACTTC.

This clonotype was counted a single time. The gene calls are TRBV10-3 and TRBJ2-5; 8 positions agree with TRBD2. Germline CDR1 ENHRY, CDR2 SYGVKD. Trimming took 3 bases from V and 5 from J; bases not matched to a gene: 2. The CDR3 is 13 residues long. The DNA of the CDR3 is TGTGCCATCAGTGAACCGGGGGGGGAGACCCAGTACTTC. Residues: CAISEPGGETQYF.

This chain links TRBV6-2 or TRBV6-3 with TRBJ1-5; TRBD1 might be the D (5 bases). CDR3 length: 14 residues. V gave up 4 bases and J gave up 5 bases, with 12 bases separating them. Germline V lookup: CDR1 MNHEY, CDR2 SVGEGT. The CDR3 here is CASSLGEGYQPQHF. Written as DNA, the CDR3 is TGTGCCAGCAGTTTAGGGGAGGGGTATCAGCCCCAGCATTTT.

The rearrangement links TRBV19 to TRBJ1-1; D not resolved. The ends were cut back, 4 bases at V and 4 bases at J, with 19 bases in the middle. Germline V gene sequence: CDR1 LNHDA, CDR2 SQIVND (reference sequence). The CDR3 length is 16 residues. CDR3 residues: CASSSDTTGPTTEAFF. CDR3 nucleotides: TGTGCCAGTAGTAGCGACACCACTGGGCCAACCACTGAAGCTTTCTTT.

The chain employs TRBV5-1 and TRBJ1-6; TRBD1 is a possible D gene (5 bases). V lost 0 bases and J 9 bases, leaving 13 bases between the germline ends. Germline assignment: CDR1 SGHRS and CDR2 YFSETQ. This CDR3 is built from 15 residues. The CDR3 DNA reads TGCGCCAGCAGCTTGGACCCGGGCGACAGTTCACCCCTCCACTTT. This sequence encodes CASSLDPGDSSPLHF.

V gene TRBV12-3 or TRBV12-4 combines with J gene TRBJ2-5; D unresolved. The V and J ends lost 5 bases and 3 bases respectively, with 7 bases between them. The CDR3 spans 12 residues. The CDR3 sequence: CASSPPKETQYF. CDR3 DNA sequence: TGTGCCAGCAGTCCTCCGAAAGAGACCCAGTACTTC.

This clonotype has a handful of counts. This chain links TRBV19 with TRBJ2-3; weak D call: TRBD1 (5 bases). Trimming removed 5 bases from V and 4 bases from J, with 10 bases in between. CDR3 length equals 13 residues. The germline CDR1 and CDR2 sequences are LNHDA and SQIVND (reference sequence). The CDR3 coding sequence is TGTGCCAGTAGTGCCCAAGGGGCAGATACGCAGTATTTT. Its translation is CASSAQGADTQYF.

V is TRBV12-3 or TRBV12-4 and J is TRBJ1-2; TRBD1 matches 7 bases. The CDR3 totals 22 residues. J gave up 4 bases and V 5 bases, and 31 bases lay outside the gene matches. In DNA form, the CDR3 reads TGTGCCAGCAGTGATAAACGACAGGGCCGGTCTCGTATGGGGGTTACCCGCTATGGCTACACCTTC. Translating gives CASSDKRQGRSRMGVTRYGYTF.

The chain couples TRBV7-2 to TRBJ1-6; D is unclear. This CDR3 contains 13 residues. CDR1 and CDR2 (germline): SGHTA, FQGNSA. V lost 1 base to trimming and J lost 9 bases, with 7 bases between them. CDR3 nucleotide sequence: TGTGCCAGCAGCTTAGGCGGTGGTTCACCCCTCCACTTT. Translation gives CASSLGGGSPLHF.

V usage is TRBV2 and J usage is TRBJ2-2, with D tentatively TRBD2 (5 bases). Germline loops: CDR1 SNHLY, CDR2 FYNNEI. The CDR3 loop spans 14 amino acids. Trimming cost V 6 bases and J 1 base, with 9 bases left between them. This CDR3 reads CASREGVNTGELFF. For the CDR3, the DNA is TGTGCCAGCAGAGAGGGTGTGAACACCGGGGAGCTGTTTTTT.

V is TRBV7-4 and J is TRBJ2-7, with a possible D match to TRBD1 (5 bases). The germline V gene has CDR1 SGHVT and CDR2 SQSDAQ. V lost 4 bases and J 1 base, leaving 23 bases between the germline ends. This CDR3 contains 18 residues. The CDR3 spells CASSSQIGALRQSYEQYF. As DNA, the CDR3 is TGTGCCAGCAGCTCGCAAATAGGGGCCCTACGACAATCCTACGAGCAGTACTTC. The full variable domain, in which reference TRBV7-4 and TRBJ2-7 provide the parts outside the CDR3, is GAGVSQSPRYKVAKRGRDVALRCDSISGHVTLYWYRQTLGQGSEVLTYSQSDAQRDKSGRPSGRFSAERPERSVSTLKIQRTEQGDSAVYLCASSSQIGALRQSYEQYFGPGTRLTVT.

The V call is TRBV4-2, the J call TRBJ1-6; 10 bases are a match to TRBD1. Germline CDR1 reads LGHNA; CDR2 reads YNFKEQ. The V and J ends lost 0 bases and 9 bases, in that order; junction bases with no gene match: 5. The CDR3 loop spans 16 amino acids. CDR3 in amino acids: CASSQEWGTGASPLHF. For the CDR3, the DNA is TGTGCCAGCAGCCAAGAGTGGGGGACAGGGGCTTCACCCCTCCACTTT.

This clonotype has only a few counts. The chain carries TRBV2 and TRBJ2-7; TRBD1 aligns across 7 bases. V was pared by 6 bases and J by 2 bases, with 4 bases of the junction left unmatched. There are 13 residues in the CDR3. From germline, CDR1 is SNHLY and CDR2 FYNNEI. The CDR3 coding sequence is TGTGCCAGCAGACGCGGACAGGCCTACGAGCAGTACTTC. As protein: CASRRGQAYEQYF.

This clonotype has just a few counts. The CDR3 is CAIPGGSPSYNSPLHF. CDR3 nucleotides: TGTGCCATCCCAGGCGGGAGTCCCTCCTATAATTCACCCCTCCACTTT. The rearrangement uses TRBV2 and TRBJ1-6; D not resolved. The CDR3 extends over 16 amino acids. The ends were cut back, 10 bases at V and 0 bases at J, with 16 bases in the middle. Germline V gives CDR1 SNHLY, CDR2 FYNNEI.

This chain uses TRBV2 with TRBJ1-6, with 9 bases aligning to TRBD1. Germline trimming cut 6 bases from V and 11 bases from J; bases unmatched to any gene: 11. Germline CDR1 is SNHLY and CDR2 is FYNNEI. The CDR3 runs to 15 residues. The CDR3 spells CASRGLRTGDPPLHF. Written as DNA, the CDR3 is TGTGCCAGCAGAGGGCTCCGGACAGGGGATCCACCCCTCCACTTT.

V gene TRBV6-1 combines with J gene TRBJ2-5, with D possibly matching TRBD2 (6 bases). This CDR3 is built from 13 residues. Trimming removed 4 bases at V and 2 bases at J, with 8 bases between. Per the germline V gene, CDR1 is MNHNS and CDR2 is SASEGT. CDR3 in DNA: TGTGCCAGCAGTGTCGGGGGTCAAGAGACCCAGTACTTC. This codes for CASSVGGQETQYF.

The chain couples TRBV6-1 to TRBJ2-6; D perhaps matches TRBD1 (6 bases). This CDR3 region has 15 residues. The ends were cut back, 7 bases at V and 0 bases at J, with 10 bases in the middle. CDR1 MNHNS and CDR2 SASEGT come from the germline V gene. For the CDR3, the DNA is TGTGCCAGCACCGACAGGACCTCTGGGGCCAACGTCCTGACTTTC. Translation gives CASTDRTSGANVLTF.

V usage is TRBV20-1 and J usage is TRBJ2-5; D remains unclear. This CDR3 contains 13 residues. Deletions cut 1 base from V and 5 bases from J, with 11 bases between. CDR1 and CDR2 from the germline V gene are DFQATT and SNEGSKA (reference sequence). Here the CDR3 reads CSARVGSSETQYF. CDR3 nucleotides: TGCAGTGCTAGAGTGGGTAGCTCGGAGACCCAGTACTTC.